This TCR beta chain was profiled in a study of CD4 T cell repertoires in COVID-19. The junction had 7 bases not matched to a gene; V was cut back by 5 bases and J by 3 bases. The length of the CDR3 is 16 residues. Germline V gene sequence: CDR1 LNHDA, CDR2 SQIVND (reference sequence). Using immunoSEQ multiplex PCR, the repertoire was profiled, and TCRdb retains in-frame clones only, with some absent. Counted here are around 7,800 clones, about 85% occurring once; the ten biggest clones make up about 2%. Comments on this clone: Its antigen is not identified.

Study results and caveats: Between roughly 6.5 and 27% of SARS-CoV-2 clonotypes also appeared in SARS-CoV and/or HKU1 spike cultures.

These memory T cells were uncultured and sequenced directly after ex vivo isolation. The chain carries TRBV19 and TRBJ2-7, with TRBD2 matching over 13 bases. The sample consisted of effector memory CD4+ T cells from blood, taken before the COVID-19 pandemic. This TCR was sampled from a human donor who had COVID-19. For the CDR3, the DNA is TGTGCCAGTAGTCCCACCCGGACTAGCGGGAGCTACGAGCAGTACTTC. Amino acids: CASSPTRTSGSYEQYF.